This T cell receptor beta chain was sequenced in a study of OX40 agonist ivuxolimab in advanced cancers. Study information: The group had a mean age of 60 years, ranged from roughly 23 to 85, and was 82.7% male. Antecedent anti-PD-1, anti-PD-L1 or anti-CTLA-4 therapy was permissible, with roughly 40% having received some. Study-wide results and limits: Average numbers of expanded clones were greater in CD8+ T cells than in CD4+. At doses 0.1 to 3.0 mg/kg, CD4+ and CD8+ clones expanded.

About this clone: Its antigen is as yet unknown.

The method was immunoSEQ multiplex PCR; TCRdb's version includes in-frame clones alone and lacks a portion of them. The repertoire consists of 57,000 or so clones, with about 90% occurring once and the leading ten covering 11% to 15%. The CDR3 spans 16 residues. V shed 6 bases and J shed 2 bases, with 15 bases lying between them. Germline V gene lookup returns CDR1 SGHRS and CDR2 YFSETQ. The chain links TRBV5-1 to TRBJ2-6; D is possibly TRBD1 (5 bases). The clonotype comes from an adult with an advanced solid tumor such as melanoma, head and neck, liver or kidney cancer. The specimen was CD4+ or CD8+ T cells sorted from blood, collected in a trial of the OX40 agonist ivuxolimab. CDR3 protein: CASTARVGPGANVLTF. The DNA for the CDR3 is TGCGCCAGCACCGCGCGCGTGGGGCCTGGGGCCAACGTCCTGACTTTC.